This T cell receptor (beta chain) was captured by sequencing in a study of naive and memory T cell subsets. Findings and caveats of the study: Each distinct alpha or beta sequence counts as one clonotype. There was no ground truth to check naive and memory subset results.

Cells stained for CD3, CD4, CD8, CD45RA, CD27 and viability were sorted into four CD45RA/CD27 subsets. The CDR3 extends over 14 amino acids. Germline V gene data show CDR1 as DFQATT and CDR2 as SNEGSKA (reference sequence). V shed 6 bases and J shed 4 bases, with 18 bases lying between them. Comment on this clonotype: Its antigen remains unknown.

Both TRBC1 and TRBC2 were covered by a beta constant-region primer of two equimolar oligonucleotides. The ligated cDNA underwent four PCR rounds using SP2 and nested alpha and beta constant-region primers. A 12-nucleotide UMI and the SP2 primer were added to the cDNA 3' end by oligonucleotide ligation. TCRdb re-analysed the UMI-ligation and nested PCR reads in MiXCR, keeping a single row per CDR3 protein. The sample lists over 100,000 distinct CDR3 sequences; 35% to 40% were seen once. The receptor was derived from a human donor in good health. The specimen was central memory CD4+ T cells from blood. V and J are TRBV20-1 and TRBJ1-2, with TRBD1 as a possible D gene (6 bases). CDR3 amino acids: CSAHSSGAVYGYTF. The CDR3 DNA follows: TGCAGTGCCCATTCGTCGGGGGCGGTCTATGGCTACACCTTC.